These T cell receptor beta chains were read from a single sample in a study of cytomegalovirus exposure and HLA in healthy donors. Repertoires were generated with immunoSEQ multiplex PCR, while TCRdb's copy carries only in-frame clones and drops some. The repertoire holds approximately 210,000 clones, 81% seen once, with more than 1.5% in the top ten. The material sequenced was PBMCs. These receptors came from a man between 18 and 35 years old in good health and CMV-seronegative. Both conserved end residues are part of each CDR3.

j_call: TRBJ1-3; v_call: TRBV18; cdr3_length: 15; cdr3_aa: CASSPQGSSGNTIYF
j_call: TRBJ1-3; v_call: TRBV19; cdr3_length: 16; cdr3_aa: CASSILAEYSGNTIYF
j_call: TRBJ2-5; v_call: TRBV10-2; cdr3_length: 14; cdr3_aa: CASRSRDRGETQYF
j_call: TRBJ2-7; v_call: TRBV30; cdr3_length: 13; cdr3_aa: CAWSPRRGGEQYF
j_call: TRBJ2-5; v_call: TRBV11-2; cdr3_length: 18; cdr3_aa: CASSLGTSGPSTWETQYF
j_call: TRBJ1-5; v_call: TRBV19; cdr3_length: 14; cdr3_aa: CASSLGQGPQPQHF
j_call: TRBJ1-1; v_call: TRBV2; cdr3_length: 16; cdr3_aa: CASRRTGGNLFAEAFF
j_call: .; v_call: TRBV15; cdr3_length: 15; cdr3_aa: CATSRDRDKGYEQYF
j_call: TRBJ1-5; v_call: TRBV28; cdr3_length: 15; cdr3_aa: CASSFNARGNQPQHF
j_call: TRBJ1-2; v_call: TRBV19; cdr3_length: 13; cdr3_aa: CATSTGRNYGYTF
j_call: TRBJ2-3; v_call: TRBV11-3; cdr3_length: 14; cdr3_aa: CASSRQGSTDTQYF
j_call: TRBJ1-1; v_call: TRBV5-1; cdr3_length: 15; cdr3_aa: CASSTQGAQGTEAFF
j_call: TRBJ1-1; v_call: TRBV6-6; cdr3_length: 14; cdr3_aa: CASVHWGENTEAFF
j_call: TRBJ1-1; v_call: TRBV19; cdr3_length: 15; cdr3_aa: CASSLLGQGNTEAFF
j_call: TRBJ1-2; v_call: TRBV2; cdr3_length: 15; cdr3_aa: CASSENRQRANGYTF
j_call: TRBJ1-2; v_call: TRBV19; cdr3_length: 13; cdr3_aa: CASSTTGLDWYTF
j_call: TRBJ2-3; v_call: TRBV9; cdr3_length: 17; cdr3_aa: CASSIPLAGGGPDTQYF
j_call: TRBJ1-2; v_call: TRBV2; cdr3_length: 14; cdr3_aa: CASRPQGSHYGYTF
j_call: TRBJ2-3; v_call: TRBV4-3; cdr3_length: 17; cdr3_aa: CASSQGRGTTSSHTQYF
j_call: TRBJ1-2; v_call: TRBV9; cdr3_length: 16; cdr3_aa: CASSGGTGASPYGYTF
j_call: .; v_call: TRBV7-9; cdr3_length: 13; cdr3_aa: CASSQSWANEQYF
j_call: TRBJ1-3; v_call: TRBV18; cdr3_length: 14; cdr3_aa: CASSPPGESNTIYF
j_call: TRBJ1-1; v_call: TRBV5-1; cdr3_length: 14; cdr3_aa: CASSPGQGNTEAFF
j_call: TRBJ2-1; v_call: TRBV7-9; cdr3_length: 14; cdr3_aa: CASSFLDRYNEQFF
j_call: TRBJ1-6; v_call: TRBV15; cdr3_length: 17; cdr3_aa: CATSRRPRQGGDSPLHF
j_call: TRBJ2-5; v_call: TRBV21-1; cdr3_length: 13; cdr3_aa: CASVLADQETQYF
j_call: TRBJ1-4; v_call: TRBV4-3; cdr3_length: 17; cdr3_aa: CASSQETTTGVDEKLFF
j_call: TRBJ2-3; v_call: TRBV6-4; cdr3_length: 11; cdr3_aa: CASSGAHTQYF
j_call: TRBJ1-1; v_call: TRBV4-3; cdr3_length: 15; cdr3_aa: CASSQEAGMGTEAFF
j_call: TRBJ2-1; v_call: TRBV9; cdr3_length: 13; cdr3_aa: CASSVPLGNEQFF
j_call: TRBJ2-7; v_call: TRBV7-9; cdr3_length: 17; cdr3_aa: CASSLPPSGGTPREQYF
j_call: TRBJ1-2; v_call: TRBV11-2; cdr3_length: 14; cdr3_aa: CASSLEYSFYGYTF
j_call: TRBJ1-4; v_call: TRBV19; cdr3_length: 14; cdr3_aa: CASKHPQENEKLFF
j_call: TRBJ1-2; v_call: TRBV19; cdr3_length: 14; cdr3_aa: CASSQGTAVRGNTF
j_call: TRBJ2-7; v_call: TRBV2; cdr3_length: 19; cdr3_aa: CASSEDDSGERGRGEEQYF
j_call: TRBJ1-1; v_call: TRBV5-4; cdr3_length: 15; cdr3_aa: CASSLGIRRTPEAFF
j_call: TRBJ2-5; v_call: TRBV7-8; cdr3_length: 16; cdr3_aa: CASSQRIRTRTETQYF
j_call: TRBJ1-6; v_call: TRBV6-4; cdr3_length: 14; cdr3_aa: CASENRGPNSPLHF
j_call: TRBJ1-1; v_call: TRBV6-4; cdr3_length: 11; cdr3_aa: CASIRGSEAFF
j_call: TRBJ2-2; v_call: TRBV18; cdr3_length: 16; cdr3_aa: CASSLRTSGSTGELFF
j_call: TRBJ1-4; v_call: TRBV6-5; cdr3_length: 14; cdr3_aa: CASAQTGGDEKLFF
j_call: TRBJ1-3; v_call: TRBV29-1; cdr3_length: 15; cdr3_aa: CSVEDLKAPGNTIYF
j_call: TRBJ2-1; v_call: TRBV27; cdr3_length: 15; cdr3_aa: CASSPGLAGEGEQFF
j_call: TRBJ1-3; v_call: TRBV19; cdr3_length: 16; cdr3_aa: CASSMGPGQGVHTIYF
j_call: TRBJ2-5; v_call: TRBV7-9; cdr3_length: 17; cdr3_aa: CASSPRPSGGAQETQYF
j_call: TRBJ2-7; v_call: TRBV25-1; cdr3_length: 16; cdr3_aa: CASSEDGRVSSYEQYF
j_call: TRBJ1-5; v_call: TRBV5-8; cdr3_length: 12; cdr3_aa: CASSFGRQPQHF